This T cell receptor beta chain derives from a study of quantifying T cell responses using KT2 cells. About the study: TCR alpha and beta constant-region primers primed reverse transcription of RNA. Estimated efficiency of the T4 ligation step was above 8.5% under optimum conditions. The second PCR was a qPCR stopped at a predetermined fluorescence threshold. Study-level points and caveats: KT2 clone alpha and beta sequence counts scaled linearly with input KT2 cell number.

This clonotype appeared a few times. Its target is not known. The CDR3 runs 14 residues. V lost 3 bases to trimming and J lost 6 bases, with 14 bases between them. Different KT2-to-PBMC ratios were created with a constant PBMC count. The cDNA 3' end received a ligated oligonucleotide with a UMI. An equimolar mix of RC1.1 and RC1.2 primed the beta chain across TRBC1 and TRBC2. TCRdb analysed the UMI-ligation and nested PCR reads with MiXCR anew, one entry per CDR3 protein. Here the sample spans 25,000 to 35,000 distinct CDR3 sequences, approximately 7% being singletons. The sequenced sample consisted of PBMCs spiked with cells of the T cell clone KT2. The sequence derives from a human donor. The chain is built from TRBV12-3 or TRBV12-4 and TRBJ1-1; D remains ambiguous. The CDR3 loop reads CASSLWGREAEAFF. The CDR3 DNA reads as TGTGCCAGCAGTTTGTGGGGTCGGGAGGCTGAAGCTTTCTTT.